This T cell receptor beta chain is drawn from a study of T cells in Graves' hyperthyroidism and ophthalmopathy. Germline V gives CDR1 MDHEN, CDR2 SYDVKM. CDR3 length: 13 amino acids. V was trimmed by 3 bases and J by 5 bases, leaving 7 bases between them. There are many counts of this clonotype. RNA transcripts were the template for amplifying TCR beta CDR3 regions. The HTBI set primed first-round TCR CDR3 RT-PCR. TCRdb fed the multiplex PCR reads into MiXCR, producing one record per CDR3 protein. The data contain under 650,000 distinct CDR3 sequences, around 15% of them singletons. The chain has TRBV28 and TRBJ2-2; unclear D gene. This TCR was recovered from a woman aged 25 to 39 with Graves' hyperthyroidism. Sequenced sample: blood. The CDR3 region is CASSLERTGELFF. For the CDR3, the DNA is TGTGCCAGCAGTTTGGAAAGGACCGGGGAGCTGTTTTTT.